This T cell receptor beta chain was found in a study of beta chain features in type 1 diabetes. General observations from the study: Moderate but significant shortening of TCRB CDR3s was recorded in all four CD4+ subsets from Type 1 diabetes patients. A greater similarity of naive, central memory and Treg TCRB repertoires was seen among patients than among healthy donors. More deletions and fewer insertions at VDJ junctions were found in patients with type 1 diabetes.

Stem cell-like memory, regulatory, central memory and naive CD4+ cells were sorted via CD45RO/CCR7/CD25/CD127/CD95/CD27. Every bit of the isolated RNA underwent reverse transcription, so sequencing read expressed TCRB transcripts. The assay was immunoSEQ multiplex PCR, and TCRdb's table has in-frame clones only and misses some. The sample contains about 240,000 clones, about 14% of which appear only once. This clone was observed a handful of times. The antigen remains undetermined. After removal of 4 bases from V and 0 bases from J, the junction contained 6 bases not matched to a gene. CDR1 is MGHRA and CDR2 is YSYEKL in the germline V gene. This CDR3 is 16 amino acids long.

This sequence joins TRBV4-1 and TRBJ2-1, with TRBD2 identical over 7 bases. Specimen: naive CD4+ T cells from blood. The source of this sequence is a man between 25 and 39 years old with type 1 diabetes. The CDR3: CASSPPGRPSYNEQFF. The CDR3 DNA is TGCGCCAGCAGCCCGCCCGGGAGGCCCTCCTACAATGAGCAGTTCTTC.